This T cell receptor (beta chain) comes out of a study of T-cell memory formation after mild COVID-19. The V gene lost 1 base and the J gene lost 6 bases, with 11 bases spanning the gap. This CDR3 contains 14 residues. CDR1 and CDR2 from the germline V gene are SGHKS and YYEKEE (reference sequence). This clonotype was seen repeatedly, ten times or more. Each CDR3 protein is one row after TCRdb ran MiXCR on the 5' RACE reads. Here the sample spans 450,000 to 650,000 distinct CDR3 sequences, roughly 17% being singletons. Sequenced input: PBMCs or a T cell subset sorted from them (not recorded which). The clonotype comes from an adult woman who had mild COVID-19 (a few samples of this study predate the infection). Cell type and time point are not known. V gene TRBV5-5 combines with J gene TRBJ2-4; D call uncertain. CDR3 loop: CASSLWGTSNIQYF. The CDR3 nucleotides read TGTGCCAGCAGCTTGTGGGGAACCTCAAACATTCAGTACTTC.